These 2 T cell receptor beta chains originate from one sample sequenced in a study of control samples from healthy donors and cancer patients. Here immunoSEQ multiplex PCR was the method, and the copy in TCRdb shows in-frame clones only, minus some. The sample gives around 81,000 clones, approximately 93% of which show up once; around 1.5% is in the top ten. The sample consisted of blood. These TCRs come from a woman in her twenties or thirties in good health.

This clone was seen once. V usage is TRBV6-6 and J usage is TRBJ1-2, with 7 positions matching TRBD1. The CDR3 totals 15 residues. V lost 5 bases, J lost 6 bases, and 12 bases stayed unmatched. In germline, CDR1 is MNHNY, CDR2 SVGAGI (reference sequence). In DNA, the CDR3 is TGTGCCAGCAGTAAGATAGGGGGCTTCGGCGATGGCTACACCTTC. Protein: CASSKIGGFGDGYTF.

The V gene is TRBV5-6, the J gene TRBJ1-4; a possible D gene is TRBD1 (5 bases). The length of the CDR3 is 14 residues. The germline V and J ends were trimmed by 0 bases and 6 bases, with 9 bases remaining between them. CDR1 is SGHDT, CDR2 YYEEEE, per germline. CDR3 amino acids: CASSLAGRYEKLFF. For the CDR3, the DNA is TGTGCCAGCAGCTTGGCAGGGCGGTATGAAAAACTGTTTTTT.